Below, 10 T cell receptor beta chains from the same sample are listed, as sequenced in a study of blood T cells in healthy people across ages. A second PCR of roughly 7 to 11 cycles used a sample-barcoded 5' primer and a J-beta primer mix. One entry per CDR3 protein results from TCRdb running MiXCR on the 5' RACE reads. Among roughly 800,000 distinct CDR3 sequences, approximately 25% were seen once, and the ten largest hold under 4.5%. This sample also appeared in a second study, on T cells of mothers and their children.

Source material: blood. These receptors were taken from a boy aged 5-17 years in good health.

The chain combines TRBV7-9 with TRBJ2-5; 10 positions match TRBD2. Matching the DNA end better, TRBJ2-7 makes the J call doubtful. Germline CDR1 SEHNR, CDR2 FQNEAQ (reference sequence). The CDR3 extends over 15 amino acids. The CDR3 is CASSLIAGGHYEQYF. The DNA for the CDR3 is TGTGCCAGCAGCTTGATAGCGGGGGGACACTACGAGCAGTACTTC.

This clonotype was observed many times. The V gene is TRBV29-1, the J gene TRBJ1-1; D perhaps matches TRBD1 (5 bases). V lost 6 bases to trimming and J lost 6 bases, with 17 bases between them. Germline assignment: CDR1 SQVTM and CDR2 ANQGSEA. The CDR3 covers 13 residues. The CDR3 DNA reads as TGCAGCGTGTGTTTTGGGGGAAATGCTGAAGCTTTCTTT. This sequence encodes CSVCFGGNAEAFF.

The V and J genes are TRBV6-5 and TRBJ1-2; D might be TRBD1 (6 bases). Per germline, CDR1 MNHEY and CDR2 SVGAGI. Trimming left V 6 bases short and J 5 bases short, with 13 bases between. The CDR3 loop spans 13 amino acids. The CDR3 sequence: CASSPGTLYGYTF. The DNA of the CDR3 is TGTGCCAGCAGCCCCGGGACATTGTATGGCTACACCTTC.

This clonotype has just a few counts. CDR3 coding DNA: TGTGCCAGCAGTGAAACTCCCAGCTCCTACAATGAGCAGTTCTTC. The encoded protein is CASSETPSSYNEQFF. The rearrangement links TRBV2 to TRBJ2-1; D remains unclear. This CDR3 has 15 amino acids. V lost 2 bases and J 0 bases, leaving 8 bases between the germline ends. CDR1 is SNHLY, CDR2 FYNNEI, per germline.

This clonotype was counted a few times. The chain recombines TRBV5-1 with TRBJ2-5; 14 nucleotides align to TRBD2. Germline CDR1 is SGHRS and CDR2 is YFSETQ. The CDR3 has 15 amino acids. The V gene end was trimmed by 8 bases and the J gene end by 3 bases; junction bases not matched to a gene: 6. CDR3 coding DNA: TGCGCCAGTACGTGGACTAGCGGGGGGAAAGAGACCCAGTACTTC. It translates to CASTWTSGGKETQYF.

This clonotype was recorded a few times. The chain combines TRBV6-5 with TRBJ2-1; 7 bases map to TRBD1. The J call may be in error: the DNA end matches TRBJ2-7 better. The CDR3 is 15 amino acids. Germline-derived CDR1 and CDR2 are MNHEY and SVGAGI. DNA for the CDR3: TGTGCCAGCAGTTACACAACAGGGACAGAACACGAGCAGTACTTC. It specifies CASSYTTGTEHEQYF.

This clonotype was seen only a few times. The chain recombines TRBV7-2 with TRBJ2-7, with unresolved D. V was shortened by 2 bases and J by 0 bases, with 8 bases between the two germline ends. This CDR3 is 14 amino acids long. Germline V gene lookup returns CDR1 SGHTA and CDR2 FQGNSA. CDR3 protein: CASSLLSSSYEQYF. The CDR3 nucleotides are TGTGCCAGCAGCTTACTTTCGAGCTCCTACGAGCAGTACTTC.

The gene calls are TRBV12-3 or TRBV12-4 and TRBJ2-7; D not certain. Trimming removed 4 bases from V and 3 bases from J, with 13 bases in between. This CDR3 spans 14 amino acids. The CDR3: CASSYGPSGYEQYF. The CDR3 DNA is TGTGCCAGCAGTTACGGACCGAGTGGCTACGAGCAGTACTTC.

The V gene is TRBV29-1, the J gene TRBJ2-2; TRBD2 aligns across 8 bases. CDR1 and CDR2 (germline): SQVTM, ANQGSEA. The CDR3 length is 12 residues. J lost 7 bases, V lost 4 bases, and 2 bases had no gene match. The CDR3 DNA sequence: TGCAGCGTTGCAGCGGGAGTCGGGGAGCTGTTTTTT. Protein: CSVAAGVGELFF.

The CDR3 DNA sequence: TGTGCTAGTGGTTTGGTGCTAGCGGGGGAACGAGAGACCCAGTACTTC. Amino acids: CASGLVLAGERETQYF. This chain joins TRBV12-5 and TRBJ2-5, with 10 bases identical to TRBD2. From germline, CDR1 is LGHNT and CDR2 FRNRAP. Losses at the gene ends were 0 bases for V and 4 bases for J; bases not matched to a gene: 5. The CDR3 loop spans 16 amino acids.